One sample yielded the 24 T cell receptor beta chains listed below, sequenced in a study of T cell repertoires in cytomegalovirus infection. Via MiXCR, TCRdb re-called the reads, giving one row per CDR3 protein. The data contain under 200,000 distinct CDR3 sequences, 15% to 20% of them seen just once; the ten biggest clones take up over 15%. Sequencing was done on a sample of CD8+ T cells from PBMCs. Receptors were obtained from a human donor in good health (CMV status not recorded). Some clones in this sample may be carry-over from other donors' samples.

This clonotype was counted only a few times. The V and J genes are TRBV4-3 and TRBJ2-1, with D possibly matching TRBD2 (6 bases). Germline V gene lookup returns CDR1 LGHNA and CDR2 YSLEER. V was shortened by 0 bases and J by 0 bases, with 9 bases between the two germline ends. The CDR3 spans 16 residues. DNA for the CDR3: TGCGCCAGCAGCCAAGATCGGGGGTACTCCTACAATGAGCAGTTCTTC. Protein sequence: CASSQDRGYSYNEQFF.

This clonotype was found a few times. DNA for the CDR3: TGTGCCAGCAGGGGGGACATTCAGTACTTC. Amino acid sequence: CASRGDIQYF. The genes are TRBV11-2 and TRBJ2-4; D might be TRBD1 or TRBD2, each matching 5 bases. The germline V gene has CDR1 SGHAT and CDR2 FQNNGV. CDR3 length equals 10 residues. Trimming left V 6 bases short and J 8 bases short, with 5 bases between.

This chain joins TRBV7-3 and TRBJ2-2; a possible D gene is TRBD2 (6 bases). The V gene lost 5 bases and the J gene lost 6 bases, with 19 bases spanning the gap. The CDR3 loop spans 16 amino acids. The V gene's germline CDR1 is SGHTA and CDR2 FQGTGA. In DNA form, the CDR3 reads TGTGCCAGCAGCCCGGGGACTCAAAGAGTGGCCGGGGAGCTGTTTTTT. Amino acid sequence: CASSPGTQRVAGELFF.

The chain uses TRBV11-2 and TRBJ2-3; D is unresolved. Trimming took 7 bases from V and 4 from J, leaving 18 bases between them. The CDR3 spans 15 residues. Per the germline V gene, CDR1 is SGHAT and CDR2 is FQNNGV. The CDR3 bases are TGTGCCAGCACCCCGTTTGGCAGGTCGGCAGATACGCAGTATTTT. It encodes CASTPFGRSADTQYF.

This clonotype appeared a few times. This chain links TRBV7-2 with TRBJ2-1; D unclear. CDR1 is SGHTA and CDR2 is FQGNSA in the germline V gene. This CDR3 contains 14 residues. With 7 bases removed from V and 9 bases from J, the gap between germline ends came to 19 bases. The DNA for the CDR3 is TGTGCCAGCACCGCCGAGGTAGGGATCTTTGAGCAGTTCTTC. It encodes CASTAEVGIFEQFF.

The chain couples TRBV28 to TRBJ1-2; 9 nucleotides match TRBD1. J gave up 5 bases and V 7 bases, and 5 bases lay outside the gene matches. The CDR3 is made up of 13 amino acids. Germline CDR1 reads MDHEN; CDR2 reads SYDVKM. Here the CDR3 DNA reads TGTGCCAGCACACCACAGGGGGCGTATGGCTACACCTTC. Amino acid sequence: CASTPQGAYGYTF.

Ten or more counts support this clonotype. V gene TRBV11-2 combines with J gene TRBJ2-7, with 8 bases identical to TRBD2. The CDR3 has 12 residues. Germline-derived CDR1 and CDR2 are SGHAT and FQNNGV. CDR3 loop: CASGGVVYEQYF. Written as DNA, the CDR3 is TGTGCATCCGGGGGGGTGGTCTACGAGCAGTACTTC.

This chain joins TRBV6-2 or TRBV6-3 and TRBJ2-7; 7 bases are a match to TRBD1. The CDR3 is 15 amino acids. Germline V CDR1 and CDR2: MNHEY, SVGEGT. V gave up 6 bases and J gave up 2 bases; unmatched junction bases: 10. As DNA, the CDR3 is TGTGCCAGCAGATTCGACAGGGATCGTCCCTACGAGCAGTACTTC. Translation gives CASRFDRDRPYEQYF.

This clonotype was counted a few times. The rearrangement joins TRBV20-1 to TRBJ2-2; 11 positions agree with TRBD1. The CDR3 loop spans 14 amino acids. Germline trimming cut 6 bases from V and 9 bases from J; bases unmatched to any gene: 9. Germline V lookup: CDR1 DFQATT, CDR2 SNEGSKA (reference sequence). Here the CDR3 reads CSAKGGQGGRELFF. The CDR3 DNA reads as TGCAGTGCAAAGGGGGGACAGGGGGGCAGGGAGCTGTTTTTT.

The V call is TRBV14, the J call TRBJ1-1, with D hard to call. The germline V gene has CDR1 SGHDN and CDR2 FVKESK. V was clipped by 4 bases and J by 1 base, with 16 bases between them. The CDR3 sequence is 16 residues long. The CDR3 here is CASSLGPRGTNTEAFF. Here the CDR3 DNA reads TGTGCCAGCAGCCTTGGGCCCCGGGGAACGAACACTGAAGCTTTCTTT. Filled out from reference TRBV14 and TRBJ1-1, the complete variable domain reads EAGVTQFPSHSVIEKGQTVTLRCDPISGHDNLYWYRRVMGKEIKFLLHFVKESKQDESGMPNNRFLAERTGGTYSTLKVQPAELEDSGVYFCASSLGPRGTNTEAFFGQGTRLTVV.

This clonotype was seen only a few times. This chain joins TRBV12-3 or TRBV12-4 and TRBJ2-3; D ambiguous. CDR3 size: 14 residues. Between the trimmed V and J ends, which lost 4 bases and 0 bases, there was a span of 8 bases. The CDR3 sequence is CASSSSASTDTQYF. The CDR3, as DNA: TGTGCCAGCAGTTCCAGTGCTAGCACAGATACGCAGTATTTT.

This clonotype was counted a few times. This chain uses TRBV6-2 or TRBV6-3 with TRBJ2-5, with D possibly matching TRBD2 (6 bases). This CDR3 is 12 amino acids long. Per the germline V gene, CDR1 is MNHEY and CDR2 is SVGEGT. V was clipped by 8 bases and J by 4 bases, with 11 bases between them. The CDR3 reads CASEGGGETQYF. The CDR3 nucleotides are TGTGCCAGCGAGGGAGGAGGAGAGACCCAGTACTTC.

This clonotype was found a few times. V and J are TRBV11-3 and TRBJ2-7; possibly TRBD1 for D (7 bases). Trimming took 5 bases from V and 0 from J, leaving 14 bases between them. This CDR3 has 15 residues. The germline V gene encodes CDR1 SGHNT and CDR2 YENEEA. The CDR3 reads CASSLPGDSSYEQYF. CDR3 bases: TGTGCCAGCAGCCTCCCGGGGGACAGCTCCTACGAGCAGTACTTC.

The CDR3 reads CSVVDRRTFF. The DNA for the CDR3 is TGCAGCGTCGTAGACAGGAGAACTTTCTTT. The rearrangement uses TRBV29-1 and TRBJ1-1; D may be TRBD1 (6 bases). Germline values: CDR1 SQVTM, CDR2 ANQGSEA. The V end was cut by 6 bases, the J end by 12 bases, with 14 bases between. The length of the CDR3 is 10 residues. The complete variable domain, with remaining parts taken from reference TRBV29-1 and TRBJ1-1, reads SAVISQKPSRDICQRGTSLTIQCQVDSQVTMMFWYRQQPGQSLTLIATANQGSEATYESGFVIDKFPISRPNLTFSTLTVSNMSPEDSSIYLCSVVDRRTFFGQGTRLTVV.

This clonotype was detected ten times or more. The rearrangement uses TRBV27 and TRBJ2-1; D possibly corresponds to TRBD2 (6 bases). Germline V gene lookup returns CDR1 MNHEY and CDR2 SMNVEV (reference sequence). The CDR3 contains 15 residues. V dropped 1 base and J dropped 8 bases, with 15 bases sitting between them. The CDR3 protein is CASSLLWDSRDEQFF. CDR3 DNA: TGTGCCAGCAGTTTATTATGGGACTCCCGGGATGAGCAGTTCTTC.

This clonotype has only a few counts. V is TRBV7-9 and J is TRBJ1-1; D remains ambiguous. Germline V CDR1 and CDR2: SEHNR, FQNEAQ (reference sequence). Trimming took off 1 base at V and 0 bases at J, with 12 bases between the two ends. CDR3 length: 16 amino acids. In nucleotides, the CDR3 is TGTGCCAGCAGCTTAGTGAGTAGGGAGCTGAACACTGAAGCTTTCTTT. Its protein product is CASSLVSRELNTEAFF.

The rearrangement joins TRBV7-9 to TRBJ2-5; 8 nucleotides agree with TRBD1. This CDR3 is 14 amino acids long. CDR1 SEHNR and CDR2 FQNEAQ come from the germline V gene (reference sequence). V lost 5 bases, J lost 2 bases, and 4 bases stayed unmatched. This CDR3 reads CASSQQGEQETQYF. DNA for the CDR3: TGTGCCAGCAGCCAACAGGGGGAGCAAGAGACCCAGTACTTC.

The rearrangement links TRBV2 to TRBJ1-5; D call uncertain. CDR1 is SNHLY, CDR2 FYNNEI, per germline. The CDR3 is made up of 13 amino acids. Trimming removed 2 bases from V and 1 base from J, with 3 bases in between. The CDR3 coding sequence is TGTGCCAGCAGTGAACTCAGCAATCAGCCCCAGCATTTT. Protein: CASSELSNQPQHF. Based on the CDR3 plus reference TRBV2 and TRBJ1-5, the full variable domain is EPEVTQTPSHQVTQMGQEVILRCVPISNHLYFYWYRQILGQKVEFLVSFYNNEISEKSEIFDDQFSVERPDGSNFTLKIRSTKLEDSAMYFCASSELSNQPQHFGDGTRLSIL.

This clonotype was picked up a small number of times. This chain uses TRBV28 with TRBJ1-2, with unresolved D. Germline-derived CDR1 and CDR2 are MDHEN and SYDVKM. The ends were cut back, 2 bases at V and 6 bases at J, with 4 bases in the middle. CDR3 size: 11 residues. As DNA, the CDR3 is TGTGCCAGCAGTTTAGGACATGGCTACACCTTC. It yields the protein CASSLGHGYTF.

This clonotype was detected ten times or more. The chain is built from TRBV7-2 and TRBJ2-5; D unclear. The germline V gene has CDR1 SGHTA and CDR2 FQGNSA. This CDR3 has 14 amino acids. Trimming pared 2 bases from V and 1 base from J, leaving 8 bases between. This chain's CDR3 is CASSLYGSQETQYF. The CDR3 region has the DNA TGTGCCAGCAGCTTATATGGGTCCCAAGAGACCCAGTACTTC.

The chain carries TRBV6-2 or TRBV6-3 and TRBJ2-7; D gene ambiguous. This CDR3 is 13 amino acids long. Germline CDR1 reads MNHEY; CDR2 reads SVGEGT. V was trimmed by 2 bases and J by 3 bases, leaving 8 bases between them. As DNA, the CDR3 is TGTGCCAGCAGTTACCCTGAGCTCTACGAGCAGTACTTC. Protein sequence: CASSYPELYEQYF.

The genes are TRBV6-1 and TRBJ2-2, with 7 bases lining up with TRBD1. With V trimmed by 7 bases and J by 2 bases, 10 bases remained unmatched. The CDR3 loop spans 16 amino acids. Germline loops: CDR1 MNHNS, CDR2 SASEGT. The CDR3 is CASTNSWDSNTGELFF. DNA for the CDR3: TGTGCCAGCACCAATTCCTGGGACAGTAACACCGGGGAGCTGTTTTTT.

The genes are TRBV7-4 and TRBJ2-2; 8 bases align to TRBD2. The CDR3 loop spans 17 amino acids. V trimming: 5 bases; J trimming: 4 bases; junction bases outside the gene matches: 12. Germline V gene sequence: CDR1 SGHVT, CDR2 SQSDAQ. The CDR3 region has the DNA TGTGCCAGCAGCGCAACCGCCGGGGGGGCCGGCACCGGGGAGCTGTTTTTT. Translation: CASSATAGGAGTGELFF. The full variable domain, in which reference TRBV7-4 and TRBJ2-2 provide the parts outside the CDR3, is GAGVSQSPRYKVAKRGRDVALRCDSISGHVTLYWYRQTLGQGSEVLTYSQSDAQRDKSGRPSGRFSAERPERSVSTLKIQRTEQGDSAVYLCASSATAGGAGTGELFFGEGSRLTVL.

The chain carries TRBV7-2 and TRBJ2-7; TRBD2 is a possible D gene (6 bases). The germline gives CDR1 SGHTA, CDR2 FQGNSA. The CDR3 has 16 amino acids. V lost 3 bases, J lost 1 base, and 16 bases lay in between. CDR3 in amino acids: CASSLDGGSGSYEQYF. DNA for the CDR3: TGTGCCAGCAGCTTGGACGGGGGAAGCGGGTCCTACGAGCAGTACTTC. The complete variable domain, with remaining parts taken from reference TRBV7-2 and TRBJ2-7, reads GAGVSQSPSNKVTEKGKDVELRCDPISGHTALYWYRQSLGQGLEFLIYFQGNSAPDKSGLPSDRFSAERTGGSVSTLTIQRTQQEDSAVYLCASSLDGGSGSYEQYFGPGTRLTVT.